This T cell receptor (beta chain) was observed in a study of OX40 agonist ivuxolimab in advanced cancers. Remarks on this clone: Its antigen is unidentified.

Sequenced by immunoSEQ multiplex PCR; TCRdb stores in-frame clones only, minus some. The sample consists of some 60,000 clones, roughly nine tenths of them appearing once. This CDR3 is built from 16 residues. Trimming took off 0 bases at V and 2 bases at J, with 14 bases between the two ends. From germline, CDR1 is SGHRS and CDR2 YFSETQ. Study-wide points: Also present in some nonresponders was a low level of normalized T-cell clonal expansion.

The starting material was CD4+ or CD8+ T cells sorted from blood, obtained in a trial of the OX40 agonist ivuxolimab. The source of this sequence is an adult with an advanced solid tumor such as melanoma, head and neck, liver or kidney cancer. This chain connects TRBV5-1 to TRBJ2-5; possibly TRBD2 for D (6 bases). CDR3 sequence reads: CASSLGFAGTQETQYF. The DNA for the CDR3 is TGCGCCAGCAGCTTGGGGTTTGCCGGGACTCAAGAGACCCAGTACTTC.